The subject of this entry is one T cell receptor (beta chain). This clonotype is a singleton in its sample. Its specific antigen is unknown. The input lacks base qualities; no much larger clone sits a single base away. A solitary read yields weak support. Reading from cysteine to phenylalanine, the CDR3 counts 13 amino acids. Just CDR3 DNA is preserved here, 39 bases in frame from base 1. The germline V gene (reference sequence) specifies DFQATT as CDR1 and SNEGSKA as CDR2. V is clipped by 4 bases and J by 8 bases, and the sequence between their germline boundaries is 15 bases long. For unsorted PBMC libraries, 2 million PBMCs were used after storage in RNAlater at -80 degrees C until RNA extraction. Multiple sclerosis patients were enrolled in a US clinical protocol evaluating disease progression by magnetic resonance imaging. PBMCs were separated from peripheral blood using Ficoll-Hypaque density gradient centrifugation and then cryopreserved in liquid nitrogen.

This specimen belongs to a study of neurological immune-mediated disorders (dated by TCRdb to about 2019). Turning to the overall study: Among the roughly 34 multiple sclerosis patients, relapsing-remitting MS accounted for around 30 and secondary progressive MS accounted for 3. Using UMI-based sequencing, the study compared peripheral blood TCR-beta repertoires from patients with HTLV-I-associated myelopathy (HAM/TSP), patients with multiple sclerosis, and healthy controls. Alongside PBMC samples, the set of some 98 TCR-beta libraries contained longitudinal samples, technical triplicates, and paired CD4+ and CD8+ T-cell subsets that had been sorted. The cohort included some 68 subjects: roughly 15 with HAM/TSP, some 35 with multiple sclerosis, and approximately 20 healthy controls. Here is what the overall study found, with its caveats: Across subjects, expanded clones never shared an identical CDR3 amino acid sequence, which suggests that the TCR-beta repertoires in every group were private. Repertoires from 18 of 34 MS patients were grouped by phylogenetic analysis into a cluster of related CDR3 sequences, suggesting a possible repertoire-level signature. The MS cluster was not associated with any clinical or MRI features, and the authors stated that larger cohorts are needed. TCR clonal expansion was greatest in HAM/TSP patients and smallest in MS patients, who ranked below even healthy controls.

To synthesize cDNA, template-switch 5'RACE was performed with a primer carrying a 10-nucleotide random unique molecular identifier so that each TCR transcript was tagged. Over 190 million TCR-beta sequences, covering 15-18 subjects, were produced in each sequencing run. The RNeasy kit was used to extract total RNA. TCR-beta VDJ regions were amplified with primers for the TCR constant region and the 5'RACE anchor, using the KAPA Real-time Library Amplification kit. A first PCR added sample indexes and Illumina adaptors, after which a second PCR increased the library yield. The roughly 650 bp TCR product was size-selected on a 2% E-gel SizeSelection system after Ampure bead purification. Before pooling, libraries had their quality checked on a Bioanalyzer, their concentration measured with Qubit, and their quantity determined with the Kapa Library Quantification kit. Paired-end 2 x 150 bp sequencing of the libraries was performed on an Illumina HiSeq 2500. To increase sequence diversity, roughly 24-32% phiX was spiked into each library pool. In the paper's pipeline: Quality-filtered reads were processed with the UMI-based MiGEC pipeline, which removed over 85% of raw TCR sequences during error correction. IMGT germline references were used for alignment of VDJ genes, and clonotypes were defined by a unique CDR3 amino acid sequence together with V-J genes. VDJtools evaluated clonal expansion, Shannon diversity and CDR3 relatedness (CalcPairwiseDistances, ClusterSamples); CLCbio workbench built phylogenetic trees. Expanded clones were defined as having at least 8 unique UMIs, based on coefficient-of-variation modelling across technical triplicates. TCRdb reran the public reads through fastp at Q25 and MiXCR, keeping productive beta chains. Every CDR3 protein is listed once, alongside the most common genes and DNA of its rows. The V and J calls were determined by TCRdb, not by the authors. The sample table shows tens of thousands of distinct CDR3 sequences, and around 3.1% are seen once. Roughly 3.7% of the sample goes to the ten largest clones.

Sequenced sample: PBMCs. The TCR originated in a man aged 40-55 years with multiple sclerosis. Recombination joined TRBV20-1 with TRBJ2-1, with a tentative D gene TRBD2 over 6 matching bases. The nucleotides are TGCAGTGCTAACAAGCGGGCCGGTTATGAGCAGTTCTTC. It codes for CSANKRAGYEQFF.